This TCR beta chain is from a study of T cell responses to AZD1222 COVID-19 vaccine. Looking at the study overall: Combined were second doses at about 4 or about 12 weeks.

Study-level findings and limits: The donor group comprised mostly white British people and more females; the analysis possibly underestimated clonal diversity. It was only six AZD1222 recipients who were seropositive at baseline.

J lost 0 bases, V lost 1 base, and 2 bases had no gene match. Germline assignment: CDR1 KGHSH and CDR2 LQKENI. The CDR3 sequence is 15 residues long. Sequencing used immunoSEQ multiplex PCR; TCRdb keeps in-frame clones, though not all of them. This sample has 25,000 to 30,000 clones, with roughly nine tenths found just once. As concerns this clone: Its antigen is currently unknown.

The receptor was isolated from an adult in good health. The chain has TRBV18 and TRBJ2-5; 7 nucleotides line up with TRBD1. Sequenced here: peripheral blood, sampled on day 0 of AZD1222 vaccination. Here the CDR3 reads CASSPQQGYQETQYF. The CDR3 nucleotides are TGTGCCAGCTCACCACAACAGGGGTACCAAGAGACCCAGTACTTC.